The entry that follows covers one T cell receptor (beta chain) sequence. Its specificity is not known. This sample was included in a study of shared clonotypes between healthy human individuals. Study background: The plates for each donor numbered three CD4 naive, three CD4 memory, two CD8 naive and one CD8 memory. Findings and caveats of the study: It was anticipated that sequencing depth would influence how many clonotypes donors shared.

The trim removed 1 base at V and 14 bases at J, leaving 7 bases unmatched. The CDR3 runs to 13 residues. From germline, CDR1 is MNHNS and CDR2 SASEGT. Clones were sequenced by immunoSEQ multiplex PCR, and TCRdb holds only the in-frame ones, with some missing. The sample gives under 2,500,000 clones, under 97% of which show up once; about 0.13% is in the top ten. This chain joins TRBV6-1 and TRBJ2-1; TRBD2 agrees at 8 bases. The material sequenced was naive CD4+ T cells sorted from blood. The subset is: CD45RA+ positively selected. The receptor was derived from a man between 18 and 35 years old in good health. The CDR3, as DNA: TGTGCCAGCAGTGAAGTTGGGACTAGTAGGGAGTTCTTC. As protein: CASSEVGTSREFF.